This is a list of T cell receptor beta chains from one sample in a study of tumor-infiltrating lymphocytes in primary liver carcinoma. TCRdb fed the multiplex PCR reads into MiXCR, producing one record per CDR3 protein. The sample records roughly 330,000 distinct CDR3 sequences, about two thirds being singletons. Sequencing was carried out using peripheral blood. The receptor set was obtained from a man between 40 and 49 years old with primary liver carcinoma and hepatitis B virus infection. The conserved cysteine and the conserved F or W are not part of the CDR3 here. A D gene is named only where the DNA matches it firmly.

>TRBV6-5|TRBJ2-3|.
ASRQVETATEY
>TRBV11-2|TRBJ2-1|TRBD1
ASSTGTGGYDEQF
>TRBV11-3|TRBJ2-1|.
ASSLDSPNRQF
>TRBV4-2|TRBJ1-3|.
ASSQGPGTIGNTIY
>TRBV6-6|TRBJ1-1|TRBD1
ASRSGAGGLDTGAF
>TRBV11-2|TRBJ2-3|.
ASSLGVRQFFSTDTQC
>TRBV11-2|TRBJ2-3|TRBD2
ASSPYSGSHTDTQY
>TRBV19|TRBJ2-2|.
ASSLGPNGAAGELF
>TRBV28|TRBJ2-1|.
VSTFPGAVWNEQF
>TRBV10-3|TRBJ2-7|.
AINSTYDQY
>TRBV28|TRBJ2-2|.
ASGQGGNTGELF
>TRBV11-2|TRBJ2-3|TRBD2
TSSLDGRERGTQY
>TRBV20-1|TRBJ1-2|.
SAKGGGYPNYGYT
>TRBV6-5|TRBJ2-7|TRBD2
ASSLIAGKTYGQY
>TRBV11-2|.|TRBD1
TSQQGNTQH
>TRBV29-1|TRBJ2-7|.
SVLEIWTYEQY
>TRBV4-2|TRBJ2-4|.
ASSLFQQGAKNIQY
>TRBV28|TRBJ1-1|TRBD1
ASWTGTYTEAF
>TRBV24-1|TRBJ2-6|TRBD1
ATSDTGTGDSGANVLT
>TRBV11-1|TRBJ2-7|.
ASNHIEGRNSYEQY
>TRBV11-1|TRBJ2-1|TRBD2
ASSLYRSAGGSYNEQF
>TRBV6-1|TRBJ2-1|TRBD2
ASSVGGSSYDEQF
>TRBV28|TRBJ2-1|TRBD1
ASSFSGTGSYNEQF
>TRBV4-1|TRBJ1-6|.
ASSQDLRFNSPLH
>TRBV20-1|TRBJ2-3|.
SAPLSDTQY
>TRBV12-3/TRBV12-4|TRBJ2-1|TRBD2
ANTPLGRDYNEQF
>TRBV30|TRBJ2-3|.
AWSVSGAGTQY
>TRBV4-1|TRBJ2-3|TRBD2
ASSQDQGLPSTDTQY
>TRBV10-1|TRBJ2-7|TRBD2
TSSESTSGSLGWNEQY
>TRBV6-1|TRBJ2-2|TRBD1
ASSERRDRGTGELF
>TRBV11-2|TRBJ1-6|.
ASSLFPGGHNSLLH
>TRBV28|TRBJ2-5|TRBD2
ASSFPGTSGQDTQY
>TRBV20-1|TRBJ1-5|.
SASTAGYSNQPQH
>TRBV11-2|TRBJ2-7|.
ASSLDQDLDEQY
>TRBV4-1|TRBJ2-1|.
TSSAGYNEQF
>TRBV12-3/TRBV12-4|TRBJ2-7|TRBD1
ASSFRDSSYEQY
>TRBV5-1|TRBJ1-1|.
ASSIQGTEAF
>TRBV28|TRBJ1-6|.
ASSTPRGSASPLH
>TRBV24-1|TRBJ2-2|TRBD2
ATSDPTSGRTGELF
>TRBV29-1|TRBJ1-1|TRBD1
SDRQGIEAF
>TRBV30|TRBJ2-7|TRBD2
AWSTSGPSRQY
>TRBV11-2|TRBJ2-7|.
ASSLDHEVGVYEQY
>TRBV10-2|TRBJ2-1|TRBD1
ASNPGQGALHEQF
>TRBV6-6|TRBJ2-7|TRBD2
ASSPPGRYEQY
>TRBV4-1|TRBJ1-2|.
ASSQGGGSYGYT
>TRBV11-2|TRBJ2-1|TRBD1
VSSATGTGNYSEQF
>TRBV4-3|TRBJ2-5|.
ASSQDGGDSQETQY
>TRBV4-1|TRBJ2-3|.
ASSPRRGGTDTQY
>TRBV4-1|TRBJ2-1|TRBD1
ASSRTGENEQF
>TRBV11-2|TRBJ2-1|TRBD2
VSSLLREFYNEQF
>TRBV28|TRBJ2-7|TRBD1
ASSTSGTGAY
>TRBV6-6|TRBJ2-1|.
AGAGGSGNEQF
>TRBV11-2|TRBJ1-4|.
ASSLVGLSERLF
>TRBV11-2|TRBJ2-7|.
ASSSQHCEQY
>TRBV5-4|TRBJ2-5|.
ASSLSASQETQY
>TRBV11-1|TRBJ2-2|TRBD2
TSIPGGAGTGELF
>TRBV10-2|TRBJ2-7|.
ASKSGGDTYEQY
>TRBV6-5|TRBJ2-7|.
ASTGTGYERY
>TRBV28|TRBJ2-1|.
ASSLLYEQF